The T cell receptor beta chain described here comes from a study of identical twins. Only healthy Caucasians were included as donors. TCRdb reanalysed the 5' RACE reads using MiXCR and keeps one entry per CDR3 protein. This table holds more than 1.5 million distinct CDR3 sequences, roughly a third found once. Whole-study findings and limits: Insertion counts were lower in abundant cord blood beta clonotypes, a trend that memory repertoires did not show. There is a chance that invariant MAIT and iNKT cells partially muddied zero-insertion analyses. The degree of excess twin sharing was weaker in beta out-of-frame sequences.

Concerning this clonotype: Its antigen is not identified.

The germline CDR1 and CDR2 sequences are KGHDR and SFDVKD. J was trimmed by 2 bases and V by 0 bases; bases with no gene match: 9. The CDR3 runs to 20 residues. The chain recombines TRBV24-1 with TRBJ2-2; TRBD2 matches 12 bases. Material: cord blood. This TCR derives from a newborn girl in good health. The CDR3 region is CATSDLREGLAGLNTGELFF. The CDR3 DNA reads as TGTGCCACCAGTGATTTGCGGGAAGGACTAGCGGGGCTCAACACCGGGGAGCTGTTTTTT.